The 14 T cell receptor beta chains below were found in one sample sequenced in a study of blood T cell repertoires in COVID-19. Generated by immunoSEQ multiplex PCR, the TCRdb table keeps only in-frame clones and is missing some. The table has about 210,000 clones, roughly nine tenths seen once. Sequenced: peripheral blood. The receptors were sampled from a man younger than 45 with acute or convalescent COVID-19.

The chain employs TRBV28 and TRBJ2-7, with D unresolved. Germline values: CDR1 MDHEN, CDR2 SYDVKM. The V end was cut by 6 bases, the J end by 6 bases, with 15 bases between. CDR3 size: 13 residues. CDR3 DNA: TGTGCCAGCAGCCGATACGACAAGATCGAGCAGTACTTC. This sequence encodes CASSRYDKIEQYF.

The chain combines TRBV29-1 with TRBJ2-6; D is unclear. The CDR3 consists of 13 residues. Trimming shortened V by 7 bases and J by 2 bases, and 9 bases separated the two germline ends. Per the germline V gene, CDR1 is SQVTM and CDR2 is ANQGSEA. In DNA form, the CDR3 reads TGCAGCGCTACAAATGCTGGGGCCAACGTCCTGACTTTC. Translation gives CSATNAGANVLTF.

V and J are TRBV5-6 and TRBJ1-6, with a possible D match to TRBD1 (6 bases). The germline V and J ends were trimmed by 5 bases and 7 bases, with 16 bases remaining between them. The CDR3 length is 15 residues. Germline lookup yields CDR1 SGHDT and CDR2 YYEEEE. The DNA of the CDR3 is TGTGCCAGCAGACGGCCCGGACAGACAAATTCACCCCTCCACTTT. This sequence encodes CASRRPGQTNSPLHF.

The chain has TRBV28 and TRBJ2-1; possible D gene TRBD2, 6 bases. Germline CDR1 is MDHEN and CDR2 is SYDVKM. V was shortened by 4 bases and J by 1 base, with 11 bases between the two germline ends. The length of the CDR3 is 15 residues. The CDR3 here is CASSSTGLSYNEQFF. CDR3 DNA sequence: TGTGCCAGCAGTTCAACAGGACTATCCTACAATGAGCAGTTCTTC.

This clone was seen only once. The chain uses TRBV28 and TRBJ1-4; 8 bases fit TRBD1. The V and J ends lost 4 bases and 2 bases, in that order; junction bases with no gene match: 3. CDR1 and CDR2 (germline): MDHEN, SYDVKM. The CDR3 extends over 15 amino acids. CDR3 sequence reads: CASSSTGGTNEKLFF. CDR3 sequence (DNA): TGTGCCAGCAGTTCTACAGGGGGTACTAATGAAAAACTGTTTTTT.

The count of this clone is one. The J gene is TRBJ1-6, the V gene TRBV2; tentatively, D is TRBD1 (5 bases). Germline CDR1 and CDR2: SNHLY and FYNNEI. The CDR3 contains 15 residues. The V end lost 5 bases, the J end lost 6 bases, and 14 bases lay between the germline ends. This CDR3 reads CASSRGEGVNSPLHF. CDR3 DNA: TGTGCCAGCAGTCGAGGGGAGGGCGTTAATTCACCCCTCCACTTT.

V usage is TRBV4-1 and J usage is TRBJ2-7; TRBD2 might be the D (5 bases). Trimming stripped 1 base from V and 2 bases from J, with 9 bases between. This CDR3 spans 14 amino acids. Germline CDR1 MGHRA, CDR2 YSYEKL. The CDR3 nucleotides are TGCGCCAGCAGCCAAGGGACGGGAACCTACGAGCAGTACTTC. Protein sequence: CASSQGTGTYEQYF.

V and J are TRBV14 and TRBJ2-6; D uncertain. V lost 2 bases to trimming and J lost 3 bases, with 8 bases between them. CDR1 SGHDN and CDR2 FVKESK come from the germline V gene. The CDR3 loop spans 15 amino acids. The CDR3 DNA sequence: TGTGCCAGCAGCCAACTAGGTTATGGGGCCAACGTCCTGACTTTC. Encoded protein: CASSQLGYGANVLTF.

This sequence joins TRBV7-3 and TRBJ2-1; TRBD2 agrees at 10 bases. This CDR3 has 16 residues. Germline V gives CDR1 SGHTA, CDR2 FQGTGA. After removal of 1 base from V and 9 bases from J, the junction contained 9 bases not matched to a gene. CDR3 in amino acids: CASSLIVAGGRVEQFF. The CDR3 nucleotides are TGTGCCAGCAGCTTAATTGTAGCGGGGGGCCGGGTTGAGCAGTTCTTC. The complete variable domain, with remaining parts taken from reference TRBV7-3 and TRBJ2-1, reads GAGVSQTPSNKVTEKGKYVELRCDPISGHTALYWYRQSLGQGPEFLIYFQGTGAADDSGLPNDRFFAVRPEGSVSTLKIQRTERGDSAVYLCASSLIVAGGRVEQFFGPGTRLTVL.

V is TRBV6-5 and J is TRBJ1-1; tentatively, D is TRBD1 (5 bases). The V and J ends lost 11 bases and 3 bases respectively, with 19 bases between them. The CDR3 has 14 amino acids. Germline loops: CDR1 MNHEY, CDR2 SVGAGI. The CDR3 loop reads CACQGAPRDTEAFF. The CDR3 nucleotides read TGTGCCTGTCAAGGGGCACCAAGGGACACTGAAGCTTTCTTT.

CDR3 in DNA: TGTGCCAGCAGTGGGACTAGCGGGGGCGGGGATACGCAGTATTTT. Its translation is CASSGTSGGGDTQYF. The V gene is TRBV25-1, the J gene TRBJ2-3; 13 nucleotides agree with TRBD2. Germline CDR1 is MGHDK and CDR2 is SYGVNS. After removal of 4 bases from V and 6 bases from J, the junction contained 4 bases not matched to a gene. CDR3 length: 15 residues.

CDR3: CASSWDRGADTQYF. CDR3 bases: TGTGCCAGCAGCTGGGACAGGGGCGCAGATACGCAGTATTTT. The chain carries TRBV6-5 and TRBJ2-3; 10 bases fit TRBD1. Germline assignment: CDR1 MNHEY and CDR2 SVGAGI. After removal of 6 bases from V and 4 bases from J, the junction contained 4 bases not matched to a gene. The CDR3 loop spans 14 amino acids.

This sequence joins TRBV7-8 and TRBJ2-5; tentatively, D is TRBD1 (5 bases). Germline assignment: CDR1 SGHVS and CDR2 FQNEAQ. The V end was cut by 3 bases, the J end by 4 bases, with 9 bases between. The CDR3 covers 13 residues. The CDR3 DNA sequence: TGTGCCAGCAGCTTGACAGATGGAGAGACCCAGTACTTC. This encodes CASSLTDGETQYF.

This sequence joins TRBV27 and TRBJ2-5; D call uncertain. Germline V lookup: CDR1 MNHEY, CDR2 SMNVEV (reference sequence). This CDR3 has 15 amino acids. V shed 5 bases and J shed 1 base, with 14 bases lying between them. The CDR3 region has the DNA TGTGCCAGCAGTCCATGGGCGCAGCCCCAAGAGACCCAGTACTTC. Its protein is CASSPWAQPQETQYF.